This T cell receptor beta chain was profiled in a study of early T cells in non-severe SARS-CoV-2 infection. Looking at the study overall: Sequenced material consisted of bulk RNA (from unsorted whole blood), and chains were unpaired.

Unique molecular identifier tags were affixed to discrete cDNA molecules. TCRdb reprocessed the 5' RACE reads via MiXCR and lists one record per CDR3 protein. The sample carries about 69,000 distinct CDR3 sequences, about 4.9% recorded once. Study-wide results and limits: Anti-spike CD8 responses were favored by VDJdb matching, which missed private and CD4 specificities.

As regards this clonotype: What it binds is not known.

CDR1 is SGHTA, CDR2 FQGNSA, per germline. The germline V and J ends were trimmed by 7 bases and 5 bases, with 14 bases remaining between them. The CDR3 consists of 13 residues. The rearrangement links TRBV7-2 to TRBJ2-5; no clear D gene. The clonotype originates from an adult who was a healthcare worker with PCR-confirmed SARS-CoV-2 infection or an uninfected control (not recorded which). The donor label of this sample is uncertain. The sequencing here drew on whole blood, taken at baseline. CDR3 in amino acids: CASMGGLGETQYF. The CDR3 DNA reads as TGTGCCAGCATGGGCGGCCTGGGGGAGACCCAGTACTTC.